This T cell receptor beta chain was captured by sequencing in a study of blood T cell repertoires in COVID-19. Sequencing used immunoSEQ multiplex PCR; TCRdb keeps in-frame clones, though not all of them. This sample has 65,000 or so clones, with over 80% found just once. Enrollment of patients from Seattle took place during active infection, with longitudinal follow-up. The CDR3 has 14 amino acids. Germline V gene lookup returns CDR1 KGHSH and CDR2 LQKENI. Trimming at V came to 2 bases and at J to 4 bases, leaving 1 base not matched to a gene. This clonotype was obtained from a man aged 30 to 45 with COVID-19, enrolled during active disease. The sequencing sample was made of peripheral blood. The chain joins TRBV18 to TRBJ2-2; 7 bases agree with TRBD1. The DNA for the CDR3 is TGTGCCAGCTCACCAGGACAGGCCACCGGGGAGCTGTTTTTT. Translating it yields CASSPGQATGELFF.